This T cell receptor beta chain was observed in a study of regulatory T cells in long-lasting Graves disease. Whole-study findings and limits: A greater number of public clonotypes (around 3,000) was shared by persistent patients than by new patients (just over 950).

The time point denotes: newly diagnosed GD, antithyroid drugs for less than 3 months. PBMC-extracted RNA yielded the TCR library. A nine-milliliter sample of peripheral blood was drawn into EDTA tubes. Investigators prepared the TCR beta libraries by applying iRepertoire HTBI primers and Arm-PCR of CDR3 regions. TCRdb processed the multiplex PCR reads anew with MiXCR; each CDR3 protein has one entry. The sample has a few hundred thousand distinct CDR3 sequences, around 16% seen once. This clonotype was picked up many times. Its antigen is unidentified. The length of the CDR3 is 15 residues. The V end was cut by 3 bases, the J end by 0 bases, with 11 bases between. These data were also reused for a study on T cells in Graves' hyperthyroidism and ophthalmopathy.

The receptor's source is a woman in her late teens or twenties with Graves disease. The rearrangement links TRBV12-3 or TRBV12-4 to TRBJ1-1; tentatively, D is TRBD1 (5 bases). The input for sequencing was peripheral blood mononuclear cells (PBMCs), taken at new diagnosis, from a patient treated with antithyroid drugs. The DNA for the CDR3 is TGTGCCAGCAGTTTTCAGGGTGGGGTGAACACTGAAGCTTTCTTT. This codes for CASSFQGGVNTEAFF.